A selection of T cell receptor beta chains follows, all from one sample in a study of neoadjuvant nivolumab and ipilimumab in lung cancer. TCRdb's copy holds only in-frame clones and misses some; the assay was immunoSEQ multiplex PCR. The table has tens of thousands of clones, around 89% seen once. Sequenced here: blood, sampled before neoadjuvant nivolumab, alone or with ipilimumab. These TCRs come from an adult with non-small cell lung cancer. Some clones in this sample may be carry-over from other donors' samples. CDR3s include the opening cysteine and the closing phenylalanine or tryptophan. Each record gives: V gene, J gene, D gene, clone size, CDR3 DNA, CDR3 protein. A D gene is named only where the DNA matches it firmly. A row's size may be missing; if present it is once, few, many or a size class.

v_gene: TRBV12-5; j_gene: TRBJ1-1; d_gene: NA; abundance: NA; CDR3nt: TGTGCTAGTGGTTTGGTGGAAGGTTCCATGAACACTGAAGCTTTCTTT; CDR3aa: CASGLVEGSMNTEAFF
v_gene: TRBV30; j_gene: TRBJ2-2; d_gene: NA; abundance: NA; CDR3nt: TGTGCCTGGAGTCTAATGGCCGGGGAGCTGTTTTTT; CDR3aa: CAWSLMAGELFF
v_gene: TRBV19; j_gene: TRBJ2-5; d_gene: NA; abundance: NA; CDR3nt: TGTGCCAGCGGCTTCTTGGGGGAGACCCAGTACTTC; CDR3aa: CASGFLGETQYF
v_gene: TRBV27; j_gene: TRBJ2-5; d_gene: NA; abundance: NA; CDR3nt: TGTGCCAGCTTGGGACTCAACCAAGAGACCCAGTACTTC; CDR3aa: CASLGLNQETQYF
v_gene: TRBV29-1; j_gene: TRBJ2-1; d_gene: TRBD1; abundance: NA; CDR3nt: TGCAGCGTAGGACAGGGGGTCGATGAGCAGTTCTTC; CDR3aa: CSVGQGVDEQFF
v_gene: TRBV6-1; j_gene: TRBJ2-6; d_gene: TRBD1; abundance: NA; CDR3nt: TGTGCCAGCAGGTCAGGGGGCTCTGGGGCCAACGTCCTGACTTTC; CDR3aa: CASRSGGSGANVLTF
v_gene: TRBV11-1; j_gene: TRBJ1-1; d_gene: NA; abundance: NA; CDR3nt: TGTGCCAGCAGCTTAGATACGCCTAACGCTGAAGCTTTCTTT; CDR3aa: CASSLDTPNAEAFF
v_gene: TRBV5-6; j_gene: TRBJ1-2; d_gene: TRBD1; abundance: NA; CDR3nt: TGTGCCAGCAGCTTGGTTGGAGGGACAGGGGGCGCCAACTATGGCTACACCTTC; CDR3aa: CASSLVGGTGGANYGYTF
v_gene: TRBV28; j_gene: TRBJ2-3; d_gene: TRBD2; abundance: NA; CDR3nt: TGTGCCAGCAGTTTAAAAGGGAGAGCGGGATCTTTT; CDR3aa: CASSLKGRAGSF
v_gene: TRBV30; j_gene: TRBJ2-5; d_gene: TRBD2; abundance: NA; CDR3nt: TGTGCCTGGAGTCCTGGGGGACTAGCGGGGATGACGGACCAAGAGACCCAGTACTTC; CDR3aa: CAWSPGGLAGMTDQETQYF
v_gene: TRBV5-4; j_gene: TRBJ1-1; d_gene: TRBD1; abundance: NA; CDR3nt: TGTGCCAGCAGCTTGGCCCCGACAGGGATTAGCACTGAAGCTTTCTTT; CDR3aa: CASSLAPTGISTEAFF
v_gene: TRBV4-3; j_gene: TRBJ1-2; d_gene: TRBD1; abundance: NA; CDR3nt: TGCGCCAGCAGCCAAGATCGGGGGACAGGGGATGGCTACACCTTC; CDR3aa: CASSQDRGTGDGYTF
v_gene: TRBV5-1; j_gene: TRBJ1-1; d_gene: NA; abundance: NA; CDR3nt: TGCGCCAGCAGCTTGGGGCACACAGGGCCTACTGAAGCTTTCTTT; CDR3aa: CASSLGHTGPTEAFF
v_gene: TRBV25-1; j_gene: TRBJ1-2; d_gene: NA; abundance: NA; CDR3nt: TGTGCCAGCAGTGAATTGGGGGGCTCCTATGGCTACACCTTC; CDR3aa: CASSELGGSYGYTF
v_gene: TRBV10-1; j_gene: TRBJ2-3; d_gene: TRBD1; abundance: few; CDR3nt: TGCGCCAGCAGTTCGCAGGGGGCAGATACGCAGTATTTT; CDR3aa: CASSSQGADTQYF
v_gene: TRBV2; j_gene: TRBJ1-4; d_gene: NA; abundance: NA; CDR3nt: TGTGCCAGCAGTGAAAGGGTCGGGGAAAAACTGTTTTTT; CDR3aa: CASSERVGEKLFF
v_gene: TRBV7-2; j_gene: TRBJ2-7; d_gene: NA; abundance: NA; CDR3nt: TGTGCCAGCAGCCCAGGGCCCTCCCGGGCCGAGCAGTACTTC; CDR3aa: CASSPGPSRAEQYF
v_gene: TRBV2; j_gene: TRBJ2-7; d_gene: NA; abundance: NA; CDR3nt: TGTGCCAGCAGTGAAGAGGGCGCCCCTATTCACTTC; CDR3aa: CASSEEGAPIHF